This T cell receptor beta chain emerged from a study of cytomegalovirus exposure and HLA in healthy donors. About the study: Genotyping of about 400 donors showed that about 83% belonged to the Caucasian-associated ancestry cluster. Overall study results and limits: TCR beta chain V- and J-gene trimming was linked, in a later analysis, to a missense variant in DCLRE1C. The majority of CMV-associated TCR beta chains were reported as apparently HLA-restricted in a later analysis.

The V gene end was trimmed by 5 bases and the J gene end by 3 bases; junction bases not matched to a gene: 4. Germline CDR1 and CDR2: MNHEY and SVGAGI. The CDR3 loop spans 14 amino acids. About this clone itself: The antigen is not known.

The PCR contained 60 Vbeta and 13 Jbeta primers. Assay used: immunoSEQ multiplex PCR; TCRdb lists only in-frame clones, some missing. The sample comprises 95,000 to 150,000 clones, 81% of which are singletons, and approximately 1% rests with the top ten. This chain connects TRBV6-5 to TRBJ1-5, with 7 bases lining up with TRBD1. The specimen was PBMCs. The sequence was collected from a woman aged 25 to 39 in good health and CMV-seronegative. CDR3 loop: CASSLQGNNQPQHF. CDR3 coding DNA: TGTGCCAGCAGTCTACAGGGGAACAATCAGCCCCAGCATTTT.